This paragraph reports one T cell receptor (beta chain). Its antigen target is currently unknown. Nothing much larger sits one base from this clone, and base qualities are not available. Reading the label with the study, this specimen's time point is: technical triplicate 3. For sorted-subset TCR libraries, 1 million sorted CD4+ or CD8+ T cells were used. Peripheral blood was subjected to Ficoll-Hypaque density gradient centrifugation to isolate PBMCs, which were then cryopreserved in liquid nitrogen. Paired sorted CD4+ and CD8+ subsets came from healthy controls, HAM/TSP patients and MS patients. This sample is part of a study of neurological immune-mediated disorders (dated by TCRdb to the late 2010s). A note on the overall study: Peripheral blood TCR-beta repertoires from patients with HTLV-I-associated myelopathy (HAM/TSP), patients with multiple sclerosis, and healthy controls were compared in the study using UMI-based sequencing. The 85 to 110 TCR-beta libraries included longitudinal samples, technical triplicates and paired sorted CD4+ and CD8+ T-cell subsets alongside PBMC samples. Technical triplicate libraries were sequenced to precisely calculate the variability in frequency of each individual clone. The cohort comprised roughly 69 subjects: around 15 HAM/TSP patients, some 34 multiple sclerosis patients and 20 or so healthy controls. Broad study findings and their caveats: TCR clonal expansion was greatest in HAM/TSP patients and smallest in MS patients, who ranked below even healthy controls. Across subjects, expanded clones never shared an identical CDR3 amino acid sequence, which suggests that the TCR-beta repertoires in every group were private.

cDNA was synthesized by template-switch 5'RACE using a primer carrying a 10-nucleotide random unique molecular identifier by which each TCR transcript was tagged. Each sequencing run produced over 160 million TCR-beta sequences covering 15-18 subjects. The RNeasy kit was used for extraction of total RNA. TCR-beta VDJ regions were amplified with primers for the TCR constant region and the 5'RACE anchor, using the KAPA Real-time Library Amplification kit. Sample indexes and Illumina adaptors were added in a first PCR, after which library yield was increased in a second PCR. After purification with Ampure beads, the TCR product of roughly 650 bp was size-selected on a 2% E-gel SizeSelection system. Before pooling, library quality was assessed on a Bioanalyzer, concentration was determined with Qubit, and library quantification was performed with the Kapa Library Quantification kit. Paired-end 2 x 150 bp sequencing of the libraries was performed on an Illumina HiSeq 2500. To increase sequence diversity, about 25-30% phiX was spiked into each library pool. From the authors' description of their analysis: Quality-filtered reads were processed with the UMI-based MiGEC pipeline, which removed over 75% of raw TCR sequences during error correction. VDJ genes were aligned to IMGT germline references, and each clonotype was defined by a unique CDR3 amino acid sequence together with V-J genes. Clonal expansion, Shannon diversity and CDR3 relatedness (CalcPairwiseDistances, ClusterSamples) were evaluated with VDJtools, and phylogenetic trees were built with CLCbio workbench. Clones with at least 8 unique UMIs were defined as expanded, with this threshold being based on coefficient-of-variation modelling across technical triplicates. TCRdb's own reprocessing of the public reads used fastp at Q25 and MiXCR and kept productive beta chains. Rows matching on CDR3 protein sequence are summarized as one entry with the most common DNA and genes. These V and J calls are TCRdb output, not the study's own analysis. For this sample there are 25,000 to 35,000 distinct CDR3 sequences; about 17% appear just once. The ten biggest clones cover around 4.9% of the sample.

Sequenced input: CD4+ T cells from blood. The TCR was taken from a female donor with HTLV-1-associated myelopathy (HAM/TSP).

The CDR3 protein sequence reads: CASSFRVSTEAFF. In nucleotide form, the sequence is TGTGCCAGCAGCTTTAGGGTCAGTACTGAAGCTTTCTTT. The V gene is TRBV7-2 and the J gene is TRBJ1-1; the D gene remains uncertain. The CDR3 measures 13 amino acids from cysteine to phenylalanine. Left in the record is the CDR3 DNA by itself, 39 bases read in frame from the first base. V gives up 3 bases and J gives up 5 bases, and the segment between their germline ends measures 10 bases. Sequences SGHTA (CDR1) and FQGNSA (CDR2) are obtained from the germline V gene.